A selection of T cell receptor beta chains follows, all from one sample in a study of blood T cell repertoires in COVID-19. Only in-frame clones appear in the TCRdb table, and some are missing; sequencing was by immunoSEQ multiplex PCR. The repertoire has approximately 81,000 clones, approximately 82% of them found once; the top ten carry roughly 7.3%. Sequenced sample: peripheral blood. The receptors here all came from a human donor in a cohort sampled during active COVID-19. The CDR3 runs from the conserved cysteine through the conserved F or W. The order of the fields is D gene, V gene, clone size, J gene, CDR3 DNA, CDR3 protein. D genes are given only for firm matches. Part of the rows lack a size; the others show once, few, many or a class for expanded clones.

.	TRBV7-7	.	TRBJ1-1	TGTGCTAGCAGCTTCCGGGTGAACACTGAAGCTTTCTTT	CASSFRVNTEAFF
TRBD1	TRBV27	.	TRBJ1-2	TGTGCCAGCAGTTCGGGACAGGGTAGGAATGGCTACACCTTC	CASSSGQGRNGYTF
.	TRBV6-5	.	TRBJ2-7	TGTGCCAGCACCGGACAGTTCTACGAGCAGTACTTC	CASTGQFYEQYF
TRBD1	TRBV27	few	TRBJ1-5	TGTGCCAGCAGTATGTCGGGACAGGGGAAGCCCCAGCATTTT	CASSMSGQGKPQHF
.	TRBV6-5	once	TRBJ1-5	TGTGCCAGCGGTCCCGGGGTTAGACAGCCCCAGCATTTT	CASGPGVRQPQHF
.	TRBV15	once	TRBJ1-2	TGTGCCACCAGCAGGGAAGCCTCTGAGACACCGATGAACTATGGCTACACCTTC	CATSREASETPMNYGYTF
.	TRBV5-1	.	TRBJ1-5	TGCGCCAGCAGCTTGGTAGGGGCTGGGAATCAGCCCCAGCATTTT	CASSLVGAGNQPQHF
TRBD1	TRBV6-2/TRBV6-3	.	TRBJ1-1	TGTGCCAGCAGTCGCCGCGGGACAGGGGGCTTGCGAGCTTTCTTT	CASSRRGTGGLRAFF
.	TRBV7-9	.	TRBJ2-7	TGTGCCAGCAGCTTAGTATCCAGGGACTACGAGCAGTACTTC	CASSLVSRDYEQYF
.	TRBV5-6	.	TRBJ1-1	TGTGCCAGCAGCCGGATAGACAGATCGGGCACTGAAGCTTTCTTT	CASSRIDRSGTEAFF
TRBD1	TRBV7-2	.	TRBJ2-7	TGTGCCAGCAGCCCGGGGACAGGTAGCTACGAGCAGTACTTC	CASSPGTGSYEQYF
TRBD1	TRBV7-8	.	TRBJ2-6	TGTGCCAGCAGCCTCGGACAGGTGCCGGGCTCTGGGGCCAACGTCCTGACTTTC	CASSLGQVPGSGANVLTF
TRBD1	TRBV5-1	.	TRBJ2-2	TGCGCCAGCAGCGGCCTACAGGGGGAGGCCGGGGAGCTGTTTTTT	CASSGLQGEAGELFF
.	TRBV11-3	.	TRBJ2-5	TGTGCCAGCAGCATTAGTCCGGGACAAGAGACCCAGTACTTC	CASSISPGQETQYF
TRBD1	TRBV7-9	.	TRBJ1-6	TGTGCCAGCAGCGGACAGGGATATGCACCCCTCCACTTT	CASSGQGYAPLHF
TRBD1	TRBV19	once	TRBJ1-5	TGTGCCAGTAGTCGATTAGGGACAGGGGTTGCTCAGCCCCAGCATTTT	CASSRLGTGVAQPQHF
.	TRBV7-9	.	TRBJ1-2	TGTGCCAGCAGCTTAGCAGGGACTTCCCAGCGGGATGGCTACACCTTC	CASSLAGTSQRDGYTF
.	TRBV19	few	TRBJ2-7	TGTGCCAGTAGTATAGGGAGGGTTGCGGAGCAGTACTTC	CASSIGRVAEQYF
.	TRBV19	once	TRBJ1-2	TGTGCCACCTCCCGCGGGATAGTCCTTACTAACTATGGCTACACCTTC	CATSRGIVLTNYGYTF
.	TRBV29-1	.	TRBJ2-4	TGCAGCGTTGTGGTTCAGGGGTGGAACATTCAGTACTTC	CSVVVQGWNIQYF
TRBD1	TRBV10-3	.	TRBJ1-1	TGTGCCATCAGTGAGTCGGACAGGGGTAAGACTGAAGCTTTCTTT	CAISESDRGKTEAFF
.	TRBV30	.	TRBJ1-2	TGTGCCTGGAGTGAAAGCGGCTATGGCTACACCTTC	CAWSESGYGYTF